This entry is about one T cell receptor beta chain. Its target is not known. The sample belongs to a study of T cell clones after liver transplantation. Overall study results and limits: Circulating graft-donor-reactive CD4 TCRbeta sequences fell significantly post-transplant in 5 of 8 subjects.

Here immunoSEQ multiplex PCR was the method, and the copy in TCRdb shows in-frame clones only, minus some. The table includes some 59,000 clones, 65% to 75% detected once. This TCR was recovered from a human donor who received a liver transplant. The starting material was CD4+ T cells from blood, obtained before liver transplant.

CDR3 sequence (DNA): TGTGCCAGCAGTGTTTTCACTAGCGACTCGCAGTTCTTC. This codes for CASSVFTSDSQFF. The chain joins TRBV6-1 to TRBJ2-1, with TRBD2 matching 7 bases. Germline-derived CDR1 and CDR2 are MNHNS and SASEGT. The CDR3 loop spans 13 amino acids. J was trimmed by 12 bases and V by 4 bases; bases with no gene match: 9.